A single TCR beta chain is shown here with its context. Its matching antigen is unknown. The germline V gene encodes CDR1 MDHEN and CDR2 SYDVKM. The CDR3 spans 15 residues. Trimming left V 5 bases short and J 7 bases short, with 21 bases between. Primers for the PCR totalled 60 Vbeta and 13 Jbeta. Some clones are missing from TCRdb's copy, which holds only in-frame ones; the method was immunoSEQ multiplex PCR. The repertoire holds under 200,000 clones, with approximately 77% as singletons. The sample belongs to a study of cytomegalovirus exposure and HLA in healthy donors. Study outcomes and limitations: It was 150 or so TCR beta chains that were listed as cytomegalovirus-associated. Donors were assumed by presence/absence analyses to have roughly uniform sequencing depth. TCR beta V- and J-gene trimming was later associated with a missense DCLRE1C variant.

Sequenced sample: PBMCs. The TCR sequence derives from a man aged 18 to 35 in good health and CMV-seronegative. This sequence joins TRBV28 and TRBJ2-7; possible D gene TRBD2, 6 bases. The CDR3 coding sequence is TGTGCCAGCAGTCCTACCGGGACTCCCTCCCGGGAGCAGTACTTC. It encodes CASSPTGTPSREQYF.